Listed below are T cell receptor beta chains from one sample, sequenced in a study of CD8 T cells in Susac syndrome. TCRdb itself ran the immunoSEQ multiplex PCR reads through MiXCR, one entry per CDR3 protein. The data show a few hundred thousand distinct CDR3 sequences, approximately 92% seen once. The specimen was CD4+ T cells from PBMCs. The receptors originated from a human donor with multiple sclerosis. The CDR3 runs from the conserved cysteine through the conserved F or W. A D gene is named only where the DNA matches it firmly. Expanded clones are given a class, and other clones once, few, many or no size at all.

clone_size j_call d_call v_call cdr3_aa cdr3_nt
NA TRBJ1-1 NA TRBV6-5 CASGRVGTEAFF TGTGCCAGCGGCAGGGTAGGCACTGAAGCTTTCTTT
NA TRBJ1-2 TRBD1 TRBV7-9 CATGTDTF TGTGCCACAGGGACAGATACCTTC
NA TRBJ2-1 NA TRBV19 CASSIQAGAGGEQFF TGTGCCAGTAGTATTCAGGCGGGGGCCGGGGGTGAGCAGTTCTTC
NA TRBJ1-2 NA TRBV2 CASNHNYGYTF TGTGCCAGCAATCATAACTATGGCTACACCTTC
once TRBJ1-1 NA TRBV5-1 CASSRSPNTEAFF TGCGCCAGCAGCCGGTCCCCGAACACTGAAGCTTTCTTT
NA TRBJ2-7 NA TRBV19 CASSPRQGPGVYEQYF TGTGCCAGTAGTCCTCGACAGGGCCCGGGGGTTTACGAGCAGTACTTC
NA TRBJ2-1 NA TRBV28 CASSRTANNEQFF TGTGCCAGCAGTCGGACAGCTAACAATGAGCAGTTCTTC
NA TRBJ2-1 NA TRBV12-3/TRBV12-4 CASSFGRAGEQFF TGTGCCAGCAGTTTCGGGCGGGCCGGGGAGCAGTTCTTC
NA TRBJ1-1 TRBD1 TRBV30 CAWSVTGGNTEAFF TGTGCCTGGAGCGTAACAGGGGGGAACACTGAAGCTTTCTTT
many TRBJ2-3 TRBD2 TRBV12-3/TRBV12-4 CASSLAGTDTQYF TGTGCCAGTAGCCTAGCGGGAACAGATACGCAGTATTTT
NA TRBJ2-3 NA TRBV9 CASSVSPEGGADTQYF TGTGCCAGCAGCGTAAGCCCCGAGGGGGGCGCAGATACGCAGTATTTT
NA TRBJ2-2 TRBD2 TRBV10-2 CASSESGGLLNTGELFF TGCGCCAGCAGTGAGTCGGGGGGACTATTAAACACCGGGGAGCTGTTTTTT
NA TRBJ2-3 TRBD2 TRBV9 CASSADLGTSGGEGTDTQYF TGTGCCAGCAGCGCCGACCTCGGGACTAGCGGGGGAGAGGGCACAGATACGCAGTATTTT
NA TRBJ2-7 TRBD2 TRBV19 CASSNPAGGEQYF TGTGCCAGTAGTAACCCAGCGGGGGGCGAGCAGTACTTC
NA TRBJ1-5 NA TRBV6-5 CASSYSRDQPQHF TGTGCCAGCAGTTACTCCCGAGATCAGCCCCAGCATTTT
NA TRBJ2-1 TRBD2 TRBV29-1 CSVQISGGNEQFF TGCAGCGTTCAGATTAGCGGGGGGAATGAGCAGTTCTTC
NA TRBJ2-5 NA TRBV29-1 CSSREGGEETQYF TGCAGCTCCCGAGAGGGGGGGGAAGAGACCCAGTACTTC
NA TRBJ1-3 NA TRBV3-1 CASSQVNSGNTIYF TGTGCCAGCAGCCAAGTGAACTCTGGAAACACCATATATTTT
NA TRBJ2-3 NA TRBV19 CASSIRRGLGTDTQYF TGTGCCAGTAGTATTAGGCGGGGGCTTGGCACAGATACGCAGTATTTT
NA TRBJ1-5 NA TRBV10-2 CASSGATVGQPQHF TGCGCCAGCAGTGGCGCAACAGTCGGGCAGCCCCAGCATTTT
NA TRBJ1-1 NA TRBV3-1 CASSHRDRPNEAFF TGTGCCAGCAGCCACCGAGACAGGCCTAATGAAGCTTTCTTT
NA TRBJ2-2 NA TRBV4-1 CASSQGFAGRGTGELFF TGCGCCAGCAGCCAAGGATTTGCGGGGAGAGGCACCGGGGAGCTGTTTTTT
NA TRBJ2-5 NA TRBV3-1 CASRPPYQETQYF TGTGCCAGCAGGCCGCCATACCAAGAGACCCAGTACTTC
NA TRBJ2-4 NA TRBV7-9 CASSLGGTINIQYF TGTGCCAGCAGCTTAGGAGGTACTATAAACATTCAGTACTTC
NA TRBJ2-7 NA TRBV29-1 CSVEPGIGEQYF TGCAGCGTTGAGCCAGGGATAGGTGAGCAGTACTTC
NA TRBJ2-7 TRBD1 TRBV6-1 CASSGGSGTGGYEQYF TGTGCCAGCAGTGGAGGATCCGGGACAGGGGGCTACGAGCAGTACTTC
NA TRBJ1-2 NA TRBV29-1 CSVEGENYGYTF TGCAGCGTTGAGGGGGAGAACTATGGCTACACCTTC
NA TRBJ1-1 NA TRBV4-2 CASSQDRQVDAFF TGTGCCAGCAGCCAAGATCGACAGGTGGACGCTTTCTTT
NA TRBJ1-6 TRBD1 TRBV4-1 CASSQDGLGGQGISPLHF TGCGCCAGCAGCCAAGATGGTCTGGGGGGACAGGGCATTTCACCCCTCCACTTT
NA TRBJ2-1 NA TRBV15 CATSRGGTGYNEQFF TGTGCCACCAGCAGAGGGGGGACTGGATACAATGAGCAGTTCTTC
NA TRBJ2-7 TRBD2 TRBV20-1 CSARGGTSGGEQYF TGCAGTGCTAGGGGCGGGACTAGCGGGGGCGAGCAGTACTTC
NA TRBJ2-3 NA TRBV20-1 CSARPQGDTQYF TGCAGTGCTCGGCCTCAGGGGGATACGCAGTATTTT
NA TRBJ1-2 TRBD1 TRBV2 CASSLQTGGYTF TGTGCCAGCAGCCTTCAGACAGGGGGCTACACCTTC
NA TRBJ2-4 NA TRBV3-1 CASSQALRPGSSKNIQYF TGTGCCAGCAGCCAAGCTCTCCGACCGGGCAGCTCTAAAAACATTCAGTACTTC
NA TRBJ1-4 NA TRBV5-4 CASSSEPGNEKLFF TGTGCCAGCAGCTCGGAACCGGGGAACGAAAAACTGTTTTTT
NA TRBJ1-5 NA TRBV24-1 CATSAGGRQPQHF TGTGCCACCAGTGCTGGGGGCCGGCAGCCCCAGCATTTT
NA TRBJ2-6 TRBD2 TRBV30 CAWSVEGTSGGGLWANVLTF TGTGCCTGGAGTGTAGAGGGGACTAGCGGGGGGGGACTATGGGCCAACGTCCTGACTTTC
NA TRBJ2-3 NA TRBV20-1 CSARDRTGGPDTQYF TGCAGTGCTAGAGATCGGACGGGCGGACCAGATACGCAGTATTTT
NA TRBJ1-5 NA TRBV29-1 CSAAGSRNQPQHF TGCAGCGCCGCAGGGTCCCGCAATCAGCCCCAGCATTTT
NA TRBJ2-1 TRBD2 TRBV7-9 CASSKGLAGDNEQFF TGTGCCAGCAGCAAAGGACTAGCGGGGGACAATGAGCAGTTCTTC
NA TRBJ1-1 NA TRBV6-6 CASGQPNTEAFF TGTGCCAGCGGACAGCCGAACACTGAAGCTTTCTTT
once TRBJ2-3 NA TRBV11-2 CASSLGVRKDTQYF TGTGCCAGCAGCTTAGGAGTGCGAAAAGATACGCAGTATTTT
NA TRBJ1-5 NA TRBV5-1 CASSKDSQQPQHF TGCGCCAGCAGCAAGGACAGCCAACAACCCCAGCATTTT